This T cell receptor beta chain was documented in a study of control samples from healthy donors and cancer patients (dated by TCRdb to between 2020 and 2021). As for this clone: It has no known antigen specificity. No much larger clonotype is one base removed from it; base qualities were not supplied.

Ends trimmed: V by 5 bases, J by 4 bases; bases unmatched to a gene: 5. Including the terminal cysteine and phenylalanine, the CDR3 comprises 13 residues. The DNA shown is the 39-base CDR3, in frame from base 1. For CDR1 and CDR2, the germline V gene lists SGDLS and YYNGEE. Libraries were prepared through the immunoSEQ multiplex PCR assay. Not all clones reach the TCRdb copy of this immuneACCESS table, which keeps in-frame sequences only. Checked studies attribute under half of the gap to unresolved V genes and leave the rest unexplained. The sample table contains roughly 80,000 clones; only one count was recorded for 70% to 90% of them. The ten largest clones capture roughly 2% of the sample.

This TCR was sampled from a woman aged 55 to 70 with head and neck cancer. Input material: PBMCs. The chain is made from TRBV9 and TRBJ1-1, with 7 bases aligning to TRBD1. Read as DNA, the sequence is TGTGCCAGCAGACCCCCAGGGGGCACTGAAGCTTTCTTT. Translated, it gives CASRPPGGTEAFF. Where the CDR3 stops, the reference TRBV9 and TRBJ1-1 genes take over; the full variable domain is DSGVTQTPKHLITATGQRVTLRCSPRSGDLSVYWYQQSLDQGLQFLIQYYNGEERAKGNILERFSAQQFPDLHSELNLSSLELGDSALYFCASRPPGGTEAFFGQGTRLTVV.